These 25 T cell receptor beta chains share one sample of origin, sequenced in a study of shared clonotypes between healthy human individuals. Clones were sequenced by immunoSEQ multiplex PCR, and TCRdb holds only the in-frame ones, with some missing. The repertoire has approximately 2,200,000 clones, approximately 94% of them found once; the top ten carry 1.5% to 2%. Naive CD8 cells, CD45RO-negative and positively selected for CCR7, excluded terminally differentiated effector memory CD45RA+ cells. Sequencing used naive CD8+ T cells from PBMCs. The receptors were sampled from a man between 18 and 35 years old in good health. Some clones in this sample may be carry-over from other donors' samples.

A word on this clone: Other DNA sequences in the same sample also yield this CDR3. CDR3 protein: CASSVVSSEQFF. In DNA form, the CDR3 reads TGTGCCAGCAGCGTAGTAAGCAGTGAGCAGTTCTTC. This sequence joins TRBV9 and TRBJ2-1; D unresolved. The CDR3 loop spans 12 amino acids. Germline lookup yields CDR1 SGDLS and CDR2 YYNGEE. Trimming cost V 0 bases and J 9 bases, with 7 bases left between them.

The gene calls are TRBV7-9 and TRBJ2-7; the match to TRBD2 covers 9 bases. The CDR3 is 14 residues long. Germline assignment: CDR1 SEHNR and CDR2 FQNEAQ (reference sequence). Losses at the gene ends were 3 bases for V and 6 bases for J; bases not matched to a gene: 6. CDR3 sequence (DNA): TGTGCCAGCAGCTTCGGCGGGGGGGTTCTCGAGCAGTACTTC. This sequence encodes CASSFGGGVLEQYF.

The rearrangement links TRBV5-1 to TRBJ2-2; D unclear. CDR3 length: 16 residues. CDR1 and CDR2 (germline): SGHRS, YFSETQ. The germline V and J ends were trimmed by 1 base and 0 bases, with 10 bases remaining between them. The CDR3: CASSLFTEPNTGELFF. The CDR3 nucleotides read TGCGCCAGCAGCTTGTTTACGGAACCGAACACCGGGGAGCTGTTTTTT.

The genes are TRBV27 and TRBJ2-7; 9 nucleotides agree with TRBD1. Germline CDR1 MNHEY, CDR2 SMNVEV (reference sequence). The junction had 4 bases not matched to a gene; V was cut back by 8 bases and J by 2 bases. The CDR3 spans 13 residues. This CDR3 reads CASGNRGPYEQYF. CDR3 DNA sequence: TGTGCCAGCGGGAACAGGGGGCCCTACGAGCAGTACTTC.

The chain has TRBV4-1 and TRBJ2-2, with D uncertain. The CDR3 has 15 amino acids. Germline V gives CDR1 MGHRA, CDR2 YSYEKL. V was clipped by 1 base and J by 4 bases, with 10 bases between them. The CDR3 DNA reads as TGCGCCAGCAGCCAAGTCGAAGGTTTCACCGGGGAGCTGTTTTTT. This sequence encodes CASSQVEGFTGELFF.

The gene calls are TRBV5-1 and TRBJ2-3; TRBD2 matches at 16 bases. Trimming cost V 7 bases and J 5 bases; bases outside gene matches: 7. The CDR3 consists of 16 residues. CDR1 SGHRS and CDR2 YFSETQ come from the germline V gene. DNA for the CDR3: TGCGCCAGCTCCGGGACTAGCGGGAGGGCCAGAGATACGCAGTATTTT. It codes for CASSGTSGRARDTQYF.

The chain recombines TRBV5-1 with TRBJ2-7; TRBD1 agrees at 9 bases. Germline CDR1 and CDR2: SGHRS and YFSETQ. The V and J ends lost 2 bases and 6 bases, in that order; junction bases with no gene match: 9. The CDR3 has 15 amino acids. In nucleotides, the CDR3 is TGCGCCAGCAGCTTTGTTTTAGGACAGGGGATCGAGCAGTACTTC. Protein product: CASSFVLGQGIEQYF.

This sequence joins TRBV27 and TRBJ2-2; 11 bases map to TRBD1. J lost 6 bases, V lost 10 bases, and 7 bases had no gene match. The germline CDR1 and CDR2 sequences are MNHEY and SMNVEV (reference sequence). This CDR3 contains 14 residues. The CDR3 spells CATLRDRGSGELFF. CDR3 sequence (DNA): TGTGCCACCCTCCGGGACAGGGGGTCCGGGGAGCTGTTTTTT.

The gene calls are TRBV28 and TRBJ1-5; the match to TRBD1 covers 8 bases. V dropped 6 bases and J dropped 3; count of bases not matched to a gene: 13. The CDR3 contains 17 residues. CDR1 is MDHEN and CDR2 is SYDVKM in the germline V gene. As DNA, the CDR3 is TGTGCCAGCAGCCCAGGACAGGGAGCCCCTTTCAATCAGCCCCAGCATTTT. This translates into CASSPGQGAPFNQPQHF.

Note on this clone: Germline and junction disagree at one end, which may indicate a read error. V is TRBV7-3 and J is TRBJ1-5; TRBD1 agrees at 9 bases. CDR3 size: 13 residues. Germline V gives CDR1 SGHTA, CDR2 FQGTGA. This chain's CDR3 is CASSLTGGRPQHF. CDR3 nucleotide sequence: TGTGCCAGCAGTTTAACAGGGGGCCGGCCCCAGCATTTT.

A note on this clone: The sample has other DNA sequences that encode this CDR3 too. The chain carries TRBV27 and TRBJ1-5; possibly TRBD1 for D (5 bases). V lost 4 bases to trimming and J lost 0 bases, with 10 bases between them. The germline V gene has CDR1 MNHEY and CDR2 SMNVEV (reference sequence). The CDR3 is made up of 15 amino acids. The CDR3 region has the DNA TGTGCCAGCAGTTCCGGGACGAATAGCAATCAGCCCCAGCATTTT. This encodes CASSSGTNSNQPQHF.

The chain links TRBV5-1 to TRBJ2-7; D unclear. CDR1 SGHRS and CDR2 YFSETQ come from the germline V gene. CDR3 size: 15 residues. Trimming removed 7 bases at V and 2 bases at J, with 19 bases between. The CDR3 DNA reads TGCGCCAGCGAGACCTGGCGTCTCTCTCCCTACGAGCAGTACTTC. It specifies CASETWRLSPYEQYF. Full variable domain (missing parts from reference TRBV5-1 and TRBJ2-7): KAGVTQTPRYLIKTRGQQVTLSCSPISGHRSVSWYQQTPGQGLQFLFEYFSETQRNKGNFPGRFSGRQFSNSRSEMNVSTLELGDSALYLCASETWRLSPYEQYFGPGTRLTVT.

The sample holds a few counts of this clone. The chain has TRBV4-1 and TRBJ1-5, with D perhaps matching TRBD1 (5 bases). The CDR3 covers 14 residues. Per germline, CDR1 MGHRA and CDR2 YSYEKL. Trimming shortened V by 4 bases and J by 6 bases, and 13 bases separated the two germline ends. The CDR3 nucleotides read TGCGCCAGCAGCCCTCCAGGGAAGGGTCAGCCCCAGCATTTT. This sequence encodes CASSPPGKGQPQHF.

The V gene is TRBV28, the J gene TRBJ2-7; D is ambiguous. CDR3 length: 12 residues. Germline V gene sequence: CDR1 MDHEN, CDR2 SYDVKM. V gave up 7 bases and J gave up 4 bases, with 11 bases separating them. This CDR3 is CASNSAEYEQYF. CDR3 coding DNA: TGTGCCAGCAACTCGGCTGAATACGAGCAGTACTTC.

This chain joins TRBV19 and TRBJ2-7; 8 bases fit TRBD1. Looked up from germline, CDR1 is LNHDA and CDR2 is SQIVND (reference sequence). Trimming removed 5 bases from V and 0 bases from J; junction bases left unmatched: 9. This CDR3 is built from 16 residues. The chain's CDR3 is CASSPHRGSFSYEQYF. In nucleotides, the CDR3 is TGTGCCAGTAGTCCACACAGGGGGTCCTTCTCCTACGAGCAGTACTTC.

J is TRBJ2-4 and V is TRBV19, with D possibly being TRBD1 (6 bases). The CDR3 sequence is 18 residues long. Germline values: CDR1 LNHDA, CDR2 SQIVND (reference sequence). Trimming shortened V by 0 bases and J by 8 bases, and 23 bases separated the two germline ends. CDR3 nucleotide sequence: TGTGCCAGTAGTATAGACCCCTCGACACTTGGGACAAGGGACATTCAGTACTTC. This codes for CASSIDPSTLGTRDIQYF. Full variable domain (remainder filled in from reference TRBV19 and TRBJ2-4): DGGITQSPKYLFRKEGQNVTLSCEQNLNHDAMYWYRQDPGQGLRLIYYSQIVNDFQKGDIAEGYSVSREKKESFPLTVTSAQKNPTAFYLCASSIDPSTLGTRDIQYFGAGTRLSVL.

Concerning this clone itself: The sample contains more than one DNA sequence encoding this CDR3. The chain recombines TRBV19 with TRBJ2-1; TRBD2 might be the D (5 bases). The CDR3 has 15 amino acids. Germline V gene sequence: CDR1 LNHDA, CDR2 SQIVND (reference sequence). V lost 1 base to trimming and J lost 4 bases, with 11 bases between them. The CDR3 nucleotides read TGTGCCAGTAGTATAGGGGCGGGCCCTTACAATGAGCAGTTCTTC. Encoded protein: CASSIGAGPYNEQFF. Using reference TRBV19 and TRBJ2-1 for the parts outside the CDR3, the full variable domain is DGGITQSPKYLFRKEGQNVTLSCEQNLNHDAMYWYRQDPGQGLRLIYYSQIVNDFQKGDIAEGYSVSREKKESFPLTVTSAQKNPTAFYLCASSIGAGPYNEQFFGPGTRLTVL.

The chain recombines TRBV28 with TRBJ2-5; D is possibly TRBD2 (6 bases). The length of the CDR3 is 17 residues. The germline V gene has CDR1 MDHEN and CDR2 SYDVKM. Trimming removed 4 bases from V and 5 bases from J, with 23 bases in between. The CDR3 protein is CASSSPREDGFAETQYF. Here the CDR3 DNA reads TGTGCCAGCAGTTCCCCAAGGGAGGATGGGTTTGCGGAGACCCAGTACTTC. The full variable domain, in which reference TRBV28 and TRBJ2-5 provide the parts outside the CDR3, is DVKVTQSSRYLVKRTGEKVFLECVQDMDHENMFWYRQDPGLGLRLIYFSYDVKMKEKGDIPEGYSVSREKKERFSLILESASTNQTSMYLCASSSPREDGFAETQYFGPGTRLLVL.

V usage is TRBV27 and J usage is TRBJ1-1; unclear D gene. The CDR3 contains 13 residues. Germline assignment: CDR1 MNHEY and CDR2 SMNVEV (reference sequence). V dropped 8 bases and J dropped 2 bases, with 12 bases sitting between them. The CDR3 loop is CASAPGRNTEAFF. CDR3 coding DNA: TGTGCCAGCGCCCCGGGGAGAAACACTGAAGCTTTCTTT.

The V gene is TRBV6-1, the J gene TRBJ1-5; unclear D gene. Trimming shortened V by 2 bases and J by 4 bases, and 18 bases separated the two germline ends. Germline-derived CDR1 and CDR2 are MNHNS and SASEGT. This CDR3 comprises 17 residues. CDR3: CASSEIFVAIPNQPQHF. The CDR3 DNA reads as TGTGCCAGCAGTGAAATATTCGTGGCGATCCCTAATCAGCCCCAGCATTTT.

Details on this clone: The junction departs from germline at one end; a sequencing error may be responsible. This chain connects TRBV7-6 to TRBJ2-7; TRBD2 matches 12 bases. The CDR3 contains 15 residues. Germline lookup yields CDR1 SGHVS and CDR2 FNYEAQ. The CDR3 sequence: CVSSSGLAGSYEQYF. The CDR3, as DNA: TGTGTCAGCAGCTCAGGACTAGCGGGGTCCTACGAGCAGTACTTC. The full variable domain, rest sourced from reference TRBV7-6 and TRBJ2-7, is GAGVSQSPRYKVTKRGQDVALRCDPISGHVSLYWYRQALGQGPEFLTYFNYEAQQDKSGLPNDRFSAERPEGSISTLTIQRTEQRDSAMYRCVSSSGLAGSYEQYFGPGTRLTVT.

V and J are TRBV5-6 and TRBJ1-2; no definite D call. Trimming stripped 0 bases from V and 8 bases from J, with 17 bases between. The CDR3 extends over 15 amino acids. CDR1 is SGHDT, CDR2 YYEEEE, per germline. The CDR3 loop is CASSLAQFPLEGYTF. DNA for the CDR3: TGTGCCAGCAGCTTGGCGCAGTTCCCCTTGGAAGGCTACACCTTC.

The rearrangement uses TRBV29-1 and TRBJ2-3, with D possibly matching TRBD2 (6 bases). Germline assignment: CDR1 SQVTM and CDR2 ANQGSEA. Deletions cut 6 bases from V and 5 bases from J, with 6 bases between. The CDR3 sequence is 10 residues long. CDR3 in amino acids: CSVGLDTQYF. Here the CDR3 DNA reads TGCAGCGTGGGACTAGATACGCAGTATTTT.

The CDR3 DNA follows: TGTGCCAGCAGCCCCAAGACAGGGAGCTCCTACGAGCAGTACTTC. It codes for CASSPKTGSSYEQYF. The V gene is TRBV7-8, the J gene TRBJ2-7; 7 nucleotides match TRBD1. The germline V gene has CDR1 SGHVS and CDR2 FQNEAQ. With V trimmed by 5 bases and J by 0 bases, 7 bases remained unmatched. CDR3 size: 15 residues.

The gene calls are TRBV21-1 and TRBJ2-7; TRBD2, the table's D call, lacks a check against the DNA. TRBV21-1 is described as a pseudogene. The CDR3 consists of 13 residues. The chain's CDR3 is CAIPGEGVYEQYF. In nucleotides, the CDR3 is TGTGCCATCCCAGGGGAGGGGGTCTACGAGCAGTACTTC.